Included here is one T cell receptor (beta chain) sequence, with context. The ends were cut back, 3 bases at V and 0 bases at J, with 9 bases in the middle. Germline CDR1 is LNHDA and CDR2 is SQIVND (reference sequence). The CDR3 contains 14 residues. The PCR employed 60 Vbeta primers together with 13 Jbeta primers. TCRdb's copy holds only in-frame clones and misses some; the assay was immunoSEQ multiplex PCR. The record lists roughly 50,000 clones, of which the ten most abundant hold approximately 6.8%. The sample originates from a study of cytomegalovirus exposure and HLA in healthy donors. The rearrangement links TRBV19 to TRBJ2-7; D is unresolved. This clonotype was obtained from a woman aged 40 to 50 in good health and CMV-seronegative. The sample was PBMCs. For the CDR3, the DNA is TGTGCCAGTAGTATTCAGACTTCCTCCTACGAGCAGTACTTC. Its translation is CASSIQTSSYEQYF.